This T cell receptor beta chain was recovered during a study of CD8 T cells in Susac syndrome. V trimming: 2 bases; J trimming: 4 bases; junction bases outside the gene matches: 3. This CDR3 comprises 14 residues. Germline V gives CDR1 SGHNT, CDR2 YYREEE (reference sequence). 0.5 to 1 ug RNA was reverse transcribed with random hexamers. Amplification of TCR beta CDR3 by immunoSEQ multiplex PCR spanned 54 Vbeta and 13 Jbeta. TCRdb re-called the immunoSEQ multiplex PCR reads with MiXCR, one entry per CDR3 protein. The data hold about 140,000 distinct CDR3 sequences, with roughly 94% observed a single time. Negative isolation was used for CD8+ and CD4+ T cells, and FACS enrichment was applied to TEMRA cells.

The rearrangement joins TRBV5-4 to TRBJ1-2, with 9 bases lining up with TRBD1. Sequenced: CD8+ T cells from PBMCs. This TCR came from a human donor in good health. The CDR3 bases are TGTGCCAGCAGCTTCGGGACAGGGTTCTATGGCTACACCTTC. Protein product: CASSFGTGFYGYTF.